This passage covers 27 T cell receptor beta chains from one sample sequenced in a study of shared clonotypes between healthy human individuals. The table came from immunoSEQ multiplex PCR; TCRdb's copy has only in-frame clones and leaves some out. The profile covers some 790,000 clones, with over 60% appearing a single time and about 1.7% taken by the ten largest. The sample comprised memory CD4+ T cells sorted from blood. Subset specified: CD45RA-negative fraction. The source is a young woman in good health.

V usage is TRBV7-9 and J usage is TRBJ1-3; D remains unclear. The CDR3 spans 15 residues. V shed 3 bases and J shed 4 bases, with 13 bases lying between them. From germline, CDR1 is SEHNR and CDR2 FQNEAQ (reference sequence). The CDR3, as DNA: TGTGCCAGCAGCTTTCCGGGGAGGACGGGAAACACCATATATTTT. Translating it yields CASSFPGRTGNTIYF.

The chain is built from TRBV9 and TRBJ2-2; tentatively, D is TRBD2 (6 bases). Germline lookup yields CDR1 SGDLS and CDR2 YYNGEE. Trimming left V 4 bases short and J 5 bases short, with 18 bases between. This CDR3 region has 16 residues. In DNA form, the CDR3 reads TGTGCCAGCAGCCCCAGGGTAGCGGCAGCGACCGGGGAGCTGTTTTTT. Protein product: CASSPRVAAATGELFF.

The chain has TRBV5-5 and TRBJ1-4, with unresolved D. From germline, CDR1 is SGHKS and CDR2 YYEKEE (reference sequence). This CDR3 is 15 amino acids long. With 0 bases removed from V and 5 bases from J, the gap between germline ends came to 11 bases. Here the CDR3 DNA reads TGTGCCAGCAGCTTGGGAAGACTGTTAAATGAAAAACTGTTTTTT. Its translation: CASSLGRLLNEKLFF.

The CDR3 sequence is CARSWVMVYEQYF. CDR3 sequence (DNA): TGTGCCAGATCTTGGGTTATGGTCTACGAGCAGTACTTC. The chain joins TRBV7-9 to TRBJ2-7; D gene ambiguous. The CDR3 runs to 13 residues. In germline, CDR1 is SEHNR, CDR2 FQNEAQ (reference sequence). V was shortened by 9 bases and J by 3 bases, with 15 bases between the two germline ends. Together with reference TRBV7-9 and TRBJ2-7, the CDR3 gives the full variable domain: DTGVSQNPRHKITKRGQNVTFRCDPISEHNRLYWYRQTLGQGPEFLTYFQNEAQLEKSRLLSDRFSAERPKGSFSTLEIQRTEQGDSAMYLCARSWVMVYEQYFGPGTRLTVT.

The chain carries TRBV4-1 and TRBJ1-4; no clear D gene. CDR1 MGHRA and CDR2 YSYEKL come from the germline V gene. V was clipped by 0 bases and J by 7 bases, with 12 bases between them. The CDR3 runs to 15 residues. The CDR3 DNA reads TGCGCCAGCAGCCAAGATATCGGTAGAAGTGAAAAACTGTTTTTT. The encoded protein is CASSQDIGRSEKLFF.

The chain links TRBV5-1 to TRBJ1-1; 10 bases align to TRBD1. The CDR3 totals 18 residues. The J segment lost 1 base and the V segment lost 0 bases, leaving 9 bases of the junction unmatched. Germline V lookup: CDR1 SGHRS, CDR2 YFSETQ. In nucleotides, the CDR3 is TGCGCCAGCAGCTTGGTGAGGACAGGGGGAGGGACGAACACTGAAGCTTTCTTT. Its translation is CASSLVRTGGGTNTEAFF.

This chain uses TRBV19 with TRBJ1-5; D is uncertain. The V end lost 5 bases, the J end lost 6 bases, and 23 bases lay between the germline ends. Per germline, CDR1 LNHDA and CDR2 SQIVND (reference sequence). This CDR3 comprises 17 residues. Written as DNA, the CDR3 is TGTGCCAGTAGTCCTCATGAGGGCCGGGGAAAGGTTCAGCCCCAGCATTTT. Amino acids: CASSPHEGRGKVQPQHF. Variable domain in full (rest from reference TRBV19 and TRBJ1-5): DGGITQSPKYLFRKEGQNVTLSCEQNLNHDAMYWYRQDPGQGLRLIYYSQIVNDFQKGDIAEGYSVSREKKESFPLTVTSAQKNPTAFYLCASSPHEGRGKVQPQHFGDGTRLSIL.

The chain recombines TRBV7-9 with TRBJ2-7, with D uncertain. V was shortened by 4 bases and J by 5 bases, with 15 bases between the two germline ends. CDR1 is SEHNR, CDR2 FQNEAQ, per germline (reference sequence). This CDR3 is 14 amino acids long. The CDR3 nucleotides are TGTGCCAGCAGCTCCATTTCGGGCAAGCACGAGCAGTACTTC. As protein: CASSSISGKHEQYF. Drawing the rest from reference TRBV7-9 and TRBJ2-7, the complete variable domain is DTGVSQNPRHKITKRGQNVTFRCDPISEHNRLYWYRQTLGQGPEFLTYFQNEAQLEKSRLLSDRFSAERPKGSFSTLEIQRTEQGDSAMYLCASSSISGKHEQYFGPGTRLTVT.

V is TRBV9 and J is TRBJ1-3, with 9 nucleotides matching TRBD1. The V gene's germline CDR1 is SGDLS and CDR2 YYNGEE. The CDR3 runs 15 residues. Unmatched junction bases numbered 5, after V lost 3 bases and J lost 4 bases. The chain's CDR3 is CASSGDRVAGNTIYF. The CDR3, as DNA: TGTGCCAGCAGCGGGGACAGGGTAGCCGGAAACACCATATATTTT.

The chain combines TRBV7-8 with TRBJ1-5; TRBD1 agrees at 9 bases. The germline V gene encodes CDR1 SGHVS and CDR2 FQNEAQ. This CDR3 region has 15 residues. With V trimmed by 5 bases and J by 6 bases, 8 bases remained unmatched. The chain's CDR3 is CASSRTGGGGQPQHF. The CDR3 coding sequence is TGTGCCAGCAGCCGTACAGGGGGCGGGGGTCAGCCCCAGCATTTT.

In this sample, this clone turned up once. The V gene is TRBV28, the J gene TRBJ2-7; maybe TRBD2 (6 bases). Germline V CDR1 and CDR2: MDHEN, SYDVKM. V was clipped by 7 bases and J by 3 bases, with 16 bases between them. This CDR3 contains 14 residues. The CDR3, as DNA: TGTGCCAGCAAGGACGGGGGTTTATTCTACGAGCAGTACTTC. Amino acid sequence: CASKDGGLFYEQYF.

In its sample, this clone was seen once. The CDR3 spells CASSLRGLADNTDTQYF. The CDR3 bases are TGTGCCAGCAGCCTCCGAGGACTAGCGGACAACACAGATACGCAGTATTTT. V usage is TRBV27 and J usage is TRBJ2-3, with 10 bases lining up with TRBD2. V was pared by 6 bases and J by 2 bases, with 11 bases of the junction left unmatched. Germline-derived CDR1 and CDR2 are MNHEY and SMNVEV (reference sequence). CDR3 length: 17 amino acids.

In this sample, this clone turned up a few times. Just one base apart from a much larger clone, this may be a read error. The CDR3 loop is CASSDGENTEAFF. CDR3 nucleotides: TGTGCCAGCAGTGACGGGGAGAACACTGAAGCTTTCTTT. The chain has TRBV6-1 and TRBJ1-1; D gene uncertain. CDR1 MNHNS and CDR2 SASEGT come from the germline V gene. This CDR3 comprises 13 residues. Trimming pared 3 bases from V and 1 base from J, leaving 6 bases between.

The sample holds a few counts of this clone. The same CDR3 is also encoded by other DNA sequences in this sample. This chain uses TRBV11-2 with TRBJ2-1; the D is unclear. CDR1 is SGHAT, CDR2 FQNNGV, per germline. The CDR3 sequence is 14 residues long. The ends were cut back, 6 bases at V and 1 base at J, with 10 bases in the middle. CDR3: CASSSGPSYNEQFF. The CDR3 DNA is TGTGCCAGCAGTTCCGGACCATCCTACAATGAGCAGTTCTTC. Looking up the rest from reference TRBV11-2 and TRBJ2-1 gives the full variable domain: EAGVAQSPRYKIIEKRQSVAFWCNPISGHATLYWYQQILGQGPKLLIQFQNNGVVDDSQLPKDRFSAERLKGVDSTLKIQPAKLEDSAVYLCASSSGPSYNEQFFGPGTRLTVL.

Of note for this clone: This may arise from a read error, as a much more abundant clone is one base away. The V call is TRBV4-2, the J call TRBJ1-2; the D gene is possibly TRBD1 (5 bases). Per the germline V gene, CDR1 is LGHNA and CDR2 is YNFKEQ. V lost 0 bases and J 6 bases, leaving 8 bases between the germline ends. The CDR3 contains 13 residues. CDR3 sequence: CASSQDRADGYTF. CDR3 coding DNA: TGTGCCAGCAGCCAAGACAGGGCCGATGGCTACACCTTC.

The chain joins TRBV28 to TRBJ2-5, with a weak D call TRBD1 (5 bases). Per the germline V gene, CDR1 is MDHEN and CDR2 is SYDVKM. The CDR3 is 13 amino acids. V was trimmed by 9 bases and J by 5 bases, leaving 16 bases between them. CDR3 amino acids: CASHPAGQETQYF. The CDR3, as DNA: TGTGCCAGTCATCCGGCAGGGCAGGAGACCCAGTACTTC.

The chain has TRBV18 and TRBJ1-2; TRBD1 is a possible D gene (6 bases). This CDR3 is 14 amino acids long. The germline gives CDR1 KGHSH, CDR2 LQKENI. V shed 2 bases and J shed 2 bases, with 9 bases lying between them. Here the CDR3 reads CASSPLDSNYGYTF. The CDR3 DNA reads TGTGCCAGCTCACCATTGGACAGCAACTATGGCTACACCTTC.

This clone appeared once. The V call is TRBV21-1, the J call TRBJ2-7; TRBD1, the table's D call, lacks a check against the DNA. TRBV21-1 is classified as a pseudogene. The CDR3 is made up of 12 amino acids. Here the CDR3 DNA reads TGTGCCAGCCGGGACAGGGTAAACGAGCAGTACTTC. Amino acids: CASRDRVNEQYF.

The J gene is TRBJ1-2, the V gene TRBV6-5; TRBD1 might be the D (6 bases). The V end lost 5 bases, the J end lost 4 bases, and 17 bases lay between the germline ends. The CDR3 length is 15 residues. Germline V lookup: CDR1 MNHEY, CDR2 SVGAGI. CDR3 in amino acids: CASSLQGNRGYGYTF. The CDR3 DNA sequence: TGTGCCAGCAGTCTACAGGGCAATCGTGGCTATGGCTACACCTTC.

The V call is TRBV2, the J call TRBJ1-4, with 9 nucleotides matching TRBD1. Germline CDR1 SNHLY, CDR2 FYNNEI. V was clipped by 7 bases and J by 7 bases; unmatched bases: 13. The CDR3 covers 16 residues. CDR3 DNA sequence: TGTGCCAGCAACCCGGGACAGGGAGCTGGCTTTGAAAAACTGTTTTTT. As protein: CASNPGQGAGFEKLFF.

Turning to this clone: Other DNA sequences in this specimen translate into the identical CDR3. The chain joins TRBV5-1 to TRBJ2-1; D remains ambiguous. Trimming shortened V by 2 bases and J by 0 bases, and 9 bases separated the two germline ends. Germline V gene lookup returns CDR1 SGHRS and CDR2 YFSETQ. This CDR3 spans 15 amino acids. This CDR3 is CASSFSVSSYNEQFF. CDR3 in DNA: TGCGCCAGCAGCTTTTCCGTTAGCTCCTACAATGAGCAGTTCTTC.

The count of this clone is one. The chain couples TRBV19 to TRBJ2-5; tentatively, D is TRBD2 (5 bases). The J call may be wrong; the DNA end is better matched by TRBJ2-7. CDR3 length equals 14 residues. Germline lookup yields CDR1 LNHDA and CDR2 SQIVND (reference sequence). This chain's CDR3 is CASSPSGTSYEQYF. CDR3 nucleotides: TGTGCCAGTAGTCCCAGCGGAACTTCCTACGAGCAGTACTTC.

This chain uses TRBV21-1 with TRBJ2-7; TRBD1, the table's D call, was not compared with the DNA. TRBV21-1 is reported as a pseudogene. This CDR3 has 14 residues. The CDR3 DNA sequence: TGTGCCAGCAGCCTGGGACAGGGAGGCTACGAGCAGTACTTC. Translation gives CASSLGQGGYEQYF.

As for this clone: Other DNA sequences in the sample encode the same CDR3. This chain connects TRBV5-1 to TRBJ1-5, with D unresolved. CDR3 size: 13 residues. CDR1 is SGHRS, CDR2 YFSETQ, per germline. V was shortened by 4 bases and J by 3 bases, with 8 bases between the two germline ends. The DNA of the CDR3 is TGCGCCAGCAGCCTGGAGCCCAATCAGCCCCAGCATTTT. Protein sequence: CASSLEPNQPQHF.

The chain carries TRBV10-3 and TRBJ2-1; D is ambiguous. V was cut by 5 bases and J by 0 bases, with 11 bases left in between. This CDR3 is 15 amino acids long. Germline V gene sequence: CDR1 ENHRY, CDR2 SYGVKD. The CDR3 DNA sequence: TGTGCCATCAGTAGGGCGGAACACTCCTACAATGAGCAGTTCTTC. Residues: CAISRAEHSYNEQFF.

This clone appeared a few times. The junction differs from germline at one of its ends, possibly a read error. J is TRBJ1-1 and V is TRBV6-1, with TRBD1 matching over 9 bases. The CDR3 consists of 14 residues. Germline CDR1 and CDR2: MNHNS and SASEGT. CDR3 in amino acids: CASRLTGGSPEAFF. The CDR3 region has the DNA TGTGCCAGCAGGCTGACAGGGGGTTCTCCTGAGGCTTTCTTT.

The CDR3 region is CASNHKGVADTQYF. The CDR3 bases are TGTGCCAGCAACCACAAGGGAGTCGCAGATACGCAGTATTTT. The rearrangement joins TRBV5-6 to TRBJ2-3; tentative D call: TRBD2 (5 bases). The length of the CDR3 is 14 residues. V was clipped by 6 bases and J by 4 bases, with 15 bases between them. Germline lookup yields CDR1 SGHDT and CDR2 YYEEEE.